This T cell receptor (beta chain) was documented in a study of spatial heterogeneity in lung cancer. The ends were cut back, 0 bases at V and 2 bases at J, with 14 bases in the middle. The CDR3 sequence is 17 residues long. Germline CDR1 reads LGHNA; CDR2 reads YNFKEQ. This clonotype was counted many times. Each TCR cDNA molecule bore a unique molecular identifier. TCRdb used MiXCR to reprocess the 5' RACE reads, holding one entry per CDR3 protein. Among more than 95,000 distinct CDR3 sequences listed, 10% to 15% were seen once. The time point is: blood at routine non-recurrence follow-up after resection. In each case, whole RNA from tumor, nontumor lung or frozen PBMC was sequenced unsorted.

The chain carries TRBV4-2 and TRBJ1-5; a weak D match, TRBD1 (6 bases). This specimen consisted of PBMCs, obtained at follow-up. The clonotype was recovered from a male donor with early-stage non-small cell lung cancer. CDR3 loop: CASSQDHRAWGNQPQHF. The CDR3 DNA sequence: TGTGCCAGCAGCCAAGACCACAGGGCCTGGGGCAATCAGCCCCAGCATTTT.